The next 10 T cell receptor beta chains were all read from a single sample in a study of blood T cell repertoires in COVID-19. The assay was immunoSEQ multiplex PCR, and TCRdb's table has in-frame clones only and misses some. The table records 110,000 or so clones, 70% to 90% of them present only once. The sample was peripheral blood. These receptors all stem from a woman aged 50 to 60 with acute or convalescent COVID-19.

This clone was seen more than once but under ten times. V and J are TRBV28 and TRBJ1-4, with 7 bases matching TRBD1. Trimming at V came to 3 bases and at J to 8 bases, leaving 9 bases not matched to a gene. The V gene's germline CDR1 is MDHEN and CDR2 SYDVKM. This CDR3 is 15 amino acids long. The CDR3, as DNA: TGTGCCAGCAGTTTGCCGACAGGGCTGAAGGAAAAACTGTTTTTT. Amino acids: CASSLPTGLKEKLFF. Using reference TRBV28 and TRBJ1-4 for the parts outside the CDR3, the full variable domain is DVKVTQSSRYLVKRTGEKVFLECVQDMDHENMFWYRQDPGLGLRLIYFSYDVKMKEKGDIPEGYSVSREKKERFSLILESASTNQTSMYLCASSLPTGLKEKLFFGSGTQLSVL.

This clone was observed once. V usage is TRBV6-5 and J usage is TRBJ1-5, with D uncertain. Germline V CDR1 and CDR2: MNHEY, SVGAGI. Trimming pared 2 bases from V and 8 bases from J, leaving 10 bases between. This CDR3 region has 13 residues. DNA for the CDR3: TGTGCCAGCAGTTACGTCCCCACGGAGCCCCAGCATTTT. Encoded protein: CASSYVPTEPQHF.

This chain uses TRBV3-1 (or the pseudogene TRBV3-2) with TRBJ1-1, with D hard to call. With 2 bases removed from V and 3 bases from J, the gap between germline ends came to 4 bases. The CDR3 consists of 12 residues. Germline CDR1 LGHDT, CDR2 YNNKEL (reference sequence). CDR3 region: CASSQLDTEAFF. CDR3 in DNA: TGTGCCAGCAGCCAACTTGACACTGAAGCTTTCTTT.

The J gene is TRBJ1-2, the V gene TRBV19; maybe TRBD1 (6 bases). CDR1 is LNHDA and CDR2 is SQIVND in the germline V gene (reference sequence). V was pared by 4 bases and J by 4 bases, with 10 bases between. The CDR3 contains 13 residues. The CDR3: CASSKGDTYGYTF. The CDR3 region has the DNA TGTGCCAGTAGTAAGGGGGACACCTATGGCTACACCTTC.

The chain recombines TRBV5-1 with TRBJ2-7, with TRBD2 matching over 13 bases. Germline values: CDR1 SGHRS, CDR2 YFSETQ. The CDR3 has 17 residues. V was clipped by 0 bases and J by 1 base; unmatched bases: 4. The CDR3 region has the DNA TGCGCCAGCAGCTTGGGGGGGACTAGCGGGGTTTCCTACGAGCAGTACTTC. Amino acids: CASSLGGTSGVSYEQYF. The full variable domain, in which reference TRBV5-1 and TRBJ2-7 provide the parts outside the CDR3, is KAGVTQTPRYLIKTRGQQVTLSCSPISGHRSVSWYQQTPGQGLQFLFEYFSETQRNKGNFPGRFSGRQFSNSRSEMNVSTLELGDSALYLCASSLGGTSGVSYEQYFGPGTRLTVT.

The V and J genes are TRBV21-1 and TRBJ2-7; no check of the table's D call, TRBD2, against the DNA was made. TRBV21-1 is noted as a pseudogene. The CDR3 covers 12 residues. The CDR3 protein is CASSKTGYEQYF. The CDR3 nucleotides are TGTGCCAGCAGCAAAACGGGGTACGAGCAGTACTTC.

The CDR3 nucleotides are TGTGCCAGCAGCTCTAATACCGGGACACCGGTCACCTTC. Translation: CASSSNTGTPVTF. The chain carries TRBV7-3 and TRBJ1-2; a weak D match, TRBD1 (6 bases). Looked up from germline, CDR1 is SGHTA and CDR2 is FQGTGA. The ends were cut back, 4 bases at V and 13 bases at J, with 19 bases in the middle. The CDR3 contains 13 residues.

The chain employs TRBV18 and TRBJ1-1; 9 bases align to TRBD1. The CDR3 loop spans 15 amino acids. Germline V gene sequence: CDR1 KGHSH, CDR2 LQKENI. V dropped 3 bases and J dropped 5; count of bases not matched to a gene: 7. This CDR3 reads CASSPDRGKVTEAFF. The CDR3 DNA sequence: TGTGCCAGCTCACCCGACAGGGGGAAGGTAACTGAAGCTTTCTTT.

This rearrangement joins TRBV7-2 to TRBJ1-5, with a weak D call TRBD1 (6 bases). Per germline, CDR1 SGHTA and CDR2 FQGNSA. V was clipped by 3 bases and J by 0 bases, with 9 bases between them. The CDR3 has 15 amino acids. The CDR3 here is CASSLQGTSNQPQHF. CDR3 in DNA: TGTGCCAGCAGCTTGCAGGGGACTAGCAATCAGCCCCAGCATTTT.

This rearrangement joins TRBV27 to TRBJ2-2; 8 bases are a match to TRBD1. Trimming took 2 bases from V and 8 from J; bases not matched to a gene: 4. Germline values: CDR1 MNHEY, CDR2 SMNVEV (reference sequence). The CDR3 contains 14 residues. The CDR3 sequence: CASSLQGAKGELFF. The DNA of the CDR3 is TGTGCCAGCAGTTTACAGGGGGCAAAGGGGGAGCTGTTTTTT.